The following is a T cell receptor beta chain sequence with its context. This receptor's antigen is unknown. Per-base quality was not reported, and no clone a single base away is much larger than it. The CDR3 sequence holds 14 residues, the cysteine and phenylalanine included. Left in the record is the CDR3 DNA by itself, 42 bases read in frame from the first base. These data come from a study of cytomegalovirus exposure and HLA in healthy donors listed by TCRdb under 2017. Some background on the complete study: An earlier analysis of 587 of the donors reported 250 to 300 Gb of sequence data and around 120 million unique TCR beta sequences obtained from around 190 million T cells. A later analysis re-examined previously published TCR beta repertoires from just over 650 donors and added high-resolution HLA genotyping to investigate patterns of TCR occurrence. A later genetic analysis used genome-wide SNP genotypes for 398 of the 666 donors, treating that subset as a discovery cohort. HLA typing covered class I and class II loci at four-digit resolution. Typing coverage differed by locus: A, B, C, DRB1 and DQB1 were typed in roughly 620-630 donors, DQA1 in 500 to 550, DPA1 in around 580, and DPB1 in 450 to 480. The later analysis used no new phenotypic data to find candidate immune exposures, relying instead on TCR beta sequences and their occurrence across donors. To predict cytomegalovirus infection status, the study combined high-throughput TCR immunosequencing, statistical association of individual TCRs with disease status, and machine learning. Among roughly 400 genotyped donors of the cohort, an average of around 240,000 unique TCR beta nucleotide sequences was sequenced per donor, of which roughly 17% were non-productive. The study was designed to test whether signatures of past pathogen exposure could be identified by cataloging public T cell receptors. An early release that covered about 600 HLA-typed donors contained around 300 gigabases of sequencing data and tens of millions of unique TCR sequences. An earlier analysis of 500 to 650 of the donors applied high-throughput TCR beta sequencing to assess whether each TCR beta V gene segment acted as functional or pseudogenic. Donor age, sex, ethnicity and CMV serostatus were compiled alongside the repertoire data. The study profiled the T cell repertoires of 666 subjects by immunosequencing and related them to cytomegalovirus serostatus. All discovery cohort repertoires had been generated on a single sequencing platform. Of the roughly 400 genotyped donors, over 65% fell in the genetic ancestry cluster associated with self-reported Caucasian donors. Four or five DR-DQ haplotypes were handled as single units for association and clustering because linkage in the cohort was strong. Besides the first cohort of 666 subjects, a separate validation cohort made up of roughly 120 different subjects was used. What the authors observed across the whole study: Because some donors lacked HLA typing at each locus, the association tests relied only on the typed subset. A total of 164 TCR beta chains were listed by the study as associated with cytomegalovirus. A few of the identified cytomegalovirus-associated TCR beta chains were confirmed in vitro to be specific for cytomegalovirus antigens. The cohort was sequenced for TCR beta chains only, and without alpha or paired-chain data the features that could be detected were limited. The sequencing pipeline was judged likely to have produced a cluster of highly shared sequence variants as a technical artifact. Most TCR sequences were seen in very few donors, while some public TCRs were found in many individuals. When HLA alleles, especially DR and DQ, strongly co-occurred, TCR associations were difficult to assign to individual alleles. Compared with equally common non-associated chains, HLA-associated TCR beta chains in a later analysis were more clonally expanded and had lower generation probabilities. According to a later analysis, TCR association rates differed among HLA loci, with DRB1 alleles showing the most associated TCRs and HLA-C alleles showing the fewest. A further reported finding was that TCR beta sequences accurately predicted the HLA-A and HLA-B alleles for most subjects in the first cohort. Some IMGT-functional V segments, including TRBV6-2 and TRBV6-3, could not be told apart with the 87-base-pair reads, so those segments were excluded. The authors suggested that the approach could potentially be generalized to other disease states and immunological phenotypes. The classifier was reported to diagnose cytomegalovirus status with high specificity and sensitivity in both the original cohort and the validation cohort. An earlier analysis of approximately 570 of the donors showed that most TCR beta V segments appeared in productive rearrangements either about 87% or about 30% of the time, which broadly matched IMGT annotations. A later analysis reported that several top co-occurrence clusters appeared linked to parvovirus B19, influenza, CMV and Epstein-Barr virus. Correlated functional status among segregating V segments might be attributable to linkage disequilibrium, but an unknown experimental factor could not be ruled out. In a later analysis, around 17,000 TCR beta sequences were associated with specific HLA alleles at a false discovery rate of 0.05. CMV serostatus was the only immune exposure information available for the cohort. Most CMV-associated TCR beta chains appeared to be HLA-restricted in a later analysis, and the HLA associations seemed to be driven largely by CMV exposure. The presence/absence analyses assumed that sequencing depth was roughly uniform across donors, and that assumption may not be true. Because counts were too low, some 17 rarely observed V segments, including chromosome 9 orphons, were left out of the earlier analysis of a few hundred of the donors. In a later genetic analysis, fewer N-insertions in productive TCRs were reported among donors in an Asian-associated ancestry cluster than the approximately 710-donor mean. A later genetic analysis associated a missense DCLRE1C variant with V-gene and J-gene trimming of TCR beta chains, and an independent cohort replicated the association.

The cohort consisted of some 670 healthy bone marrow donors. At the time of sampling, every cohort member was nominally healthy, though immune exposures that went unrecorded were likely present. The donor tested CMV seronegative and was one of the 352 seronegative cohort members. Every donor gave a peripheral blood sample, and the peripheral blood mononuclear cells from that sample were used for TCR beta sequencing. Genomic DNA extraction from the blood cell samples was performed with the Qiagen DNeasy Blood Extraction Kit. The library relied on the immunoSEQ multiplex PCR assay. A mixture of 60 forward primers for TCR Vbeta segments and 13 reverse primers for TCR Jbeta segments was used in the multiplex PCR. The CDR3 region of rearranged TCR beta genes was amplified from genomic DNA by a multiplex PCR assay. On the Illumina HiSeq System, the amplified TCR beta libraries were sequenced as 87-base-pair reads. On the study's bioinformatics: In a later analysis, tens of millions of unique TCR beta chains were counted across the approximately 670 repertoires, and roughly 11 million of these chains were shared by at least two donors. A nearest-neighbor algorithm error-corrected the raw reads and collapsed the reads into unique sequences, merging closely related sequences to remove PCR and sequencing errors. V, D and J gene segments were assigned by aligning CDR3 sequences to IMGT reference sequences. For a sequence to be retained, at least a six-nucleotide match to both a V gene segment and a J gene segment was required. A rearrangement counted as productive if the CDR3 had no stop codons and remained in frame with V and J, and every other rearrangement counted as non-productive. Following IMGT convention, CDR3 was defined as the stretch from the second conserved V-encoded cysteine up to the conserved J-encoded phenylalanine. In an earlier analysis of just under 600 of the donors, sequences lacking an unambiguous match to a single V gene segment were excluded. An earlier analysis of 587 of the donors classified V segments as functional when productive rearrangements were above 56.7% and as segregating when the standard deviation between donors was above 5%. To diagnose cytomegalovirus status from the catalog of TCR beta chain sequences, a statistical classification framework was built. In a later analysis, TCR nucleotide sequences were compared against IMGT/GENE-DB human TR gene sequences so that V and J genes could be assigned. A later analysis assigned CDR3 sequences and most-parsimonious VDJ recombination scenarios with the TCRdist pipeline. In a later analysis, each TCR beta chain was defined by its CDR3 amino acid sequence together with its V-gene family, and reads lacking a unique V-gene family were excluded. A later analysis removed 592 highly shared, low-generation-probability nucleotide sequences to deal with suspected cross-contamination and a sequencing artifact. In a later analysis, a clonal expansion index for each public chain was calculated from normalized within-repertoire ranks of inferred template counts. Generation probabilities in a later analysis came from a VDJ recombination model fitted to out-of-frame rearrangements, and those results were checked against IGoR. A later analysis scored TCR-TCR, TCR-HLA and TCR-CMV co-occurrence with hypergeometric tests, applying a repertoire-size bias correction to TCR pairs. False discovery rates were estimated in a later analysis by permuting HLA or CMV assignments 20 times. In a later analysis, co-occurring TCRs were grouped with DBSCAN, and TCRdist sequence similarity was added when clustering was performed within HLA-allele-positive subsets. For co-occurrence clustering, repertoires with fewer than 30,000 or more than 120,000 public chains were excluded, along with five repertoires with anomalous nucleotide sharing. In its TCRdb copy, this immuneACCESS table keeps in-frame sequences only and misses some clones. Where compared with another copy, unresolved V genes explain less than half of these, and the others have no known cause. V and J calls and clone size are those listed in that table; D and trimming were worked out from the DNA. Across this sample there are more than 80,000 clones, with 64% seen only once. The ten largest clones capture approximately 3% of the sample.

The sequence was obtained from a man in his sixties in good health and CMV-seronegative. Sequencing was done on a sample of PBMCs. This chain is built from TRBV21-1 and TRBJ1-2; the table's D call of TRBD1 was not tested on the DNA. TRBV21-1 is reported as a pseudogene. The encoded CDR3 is CASPGQAKFYGYTF. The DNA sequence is TGTGCCAGCCCGGGACAGGCGAAGTTCTATGGCTACACCTTC.